This T cell receptor beta chain was documented in a study of blood T cell repertoires in COVID-19. Study context: The samples span acute and convalescent COVID-19 from the United States, Italy and Spain.

V dropped 7 bases and J dropped 11; count of bases not matched to a gene: 10. The CDR3 length is 13 residues. CDR1 is MNHEY, CDR2 SMNVEV, per germline (reference sequence). Sequencing used immunoSEQ multiplex PCR; TCRdb keeps in-frame clones, though not all of them. Here the sample spans roughly 65,000 clones, approximately 86% being singletons. This sequence joins TRBV27 and TRBJ1-4; TRBD1 aligns across 7 bases. Sequenced sample: peripheral blood. The clonotype was recovered from a woman aged 55-70 years with acute or convalescent COVID-19. As DNA, the CDR3 is TGTGCCAGCATCCCTCCAGGGGGAGAGAAACTGTTTTTT. This translates into CASIPPGGEKLFF.